Listed here is a single TCR beta chain. Its antigen is still unknown. This record belongs to a study of T cell repertoires and HLA-DP antigens. On the study more broadly: CD4+ T cells were cocultured with HeLa cells expressing HLA-DP. Study-level findings and limits: The CD4+ repertoire was not split into naive and memory.

The PCR primers covered 54 TRBV and 13 TRBJ segments. Pre-culture CD4+ samples were sequenced deeply, targeting 150,000 to 250,000 T cell genomes. Generated by immunoSEQ multiplex PCR, the TCRdb table keeps only in-frame clones and is missing some. The table has around 90,000 clones, around nine tenths seen once. The CDR3 totals 17 residues. Germline V gives CDR1 MGHRA, CDR2 YSYEKL. V lost 0 bases and J 0 bases, leaving 9 bases between the germline ends. Specimen: CD4+ T cells from PBMCs. The chain uses TRBV4-1 and TRBJ2-6, with D maybe TRBD2 (5 bases). This clonotype was sampled from a man aged 45-60 years in good health and CMV-seronegative. The CDR3 nucleotides read TGCGCCAGCAGCCAAGATGGTCGGGGCTCTGGGGCCAACGTCCTGACTTTC. This encodes CASSQDGRGSGANVLTF.